This record looks at one T cell receptor (beta chain) sequence and its context. The data originate from a study of blood T cell repertoires in COVID-19. Turning to the study itself: Nucleic acid was either cDNA or gDNA, and it came from T cells, B-cell-depleted T cells, or PBMCs.

Clones were sequenced by immunoSEQ multiplex PCR, and TCRdb holds only the in-frame ones, with some missing. Of 150,000 to 180,000 clones in the sample, roughly 89% were seen once. The specimen sequenced was peripheral blood. The receptor's source is a man aged 50 to 59 with acute or convalescent COVID-19.

CDR3 sequence (DNA): TGTGCCAGCAGTTTCGACAGGGGAGGCAATCAGCCCCAGCATTTT. Protein product: CASSFDRGGNQPQHF. This chain links TRBV27 with TRBJ1-5; 8 nucleotides match TRBD1. The J segment lost 2 bases and the V segment lost 3 bases, leaving 3 bases of the junction unmatched. Germline CDR1 MNHEY, CDR2 SMNVEV (reference sequence). This CDR3 has 15 residues.